A selection of T cell receptor beta chains follows, all from one sample in a study of cytomegalovirus exposure and HLA in healthy donors. Clones were read by immunoSEQ multiplex PCR, and TCRdb kept only the in-frame ones, dropping some. The table includes 63,000 or so clones, approximately 76% detected once. The sequenced sample was PBMCs. The origin of the receptors is a man aged 50-59 years in good health and CMV-seronegative. CDR3s include the opening cysteine and the closing phenylalanine or tryptophan. Each record gives: D gene, V gene, J gene, clone size, CDR3 protein, CDR3 DNA. D genes are given only for firm matches. Only some rows state a clone size, as once, few, many or a class for expanded clones.

d_call: TRBD2; v_call: TRBV15; j_call: TRBJ2-3; clone_size: -; cdr3_aa: CATSRDLSSGGHKDTDTQYF; cdr3_nt: TGTGCCACCAGCAGAGATCTTTCTAGCGGGGGCCACAAAGACACAGATACGCAGTATTTT
d_call: -; v_call: TRBV5-1; j_call: TRBJ1-5; clone_size: -; cdr3_aa: CASTPGEGSGEPQHF; cdr3_nt: TGCGCCAGCACCCCGGGGGAAGGCTCCGGGGAGCCCCAGCATTTT
d_call: TRBD1; v_call: TRBV30; j_call: TRBJ1-4; clone_size: -; cdr3_aa: CAWSSWVGQGSRGEKLFF; cdr3_nt: TGTGCCTGGAGTTCCTGGGTGGGACAGGGTTCCCGCGGGGAAAAACTGTTTTTT
d_call: -; v_call: TRBV7-2; j_call: TRBJ1-4; clone_size: -; cdr3_aa: CASSPSLGRVGRNEKLFF; cdr3_nt: TGTGCCAGCAGCCCCTCCCTAGGCAGGGTTGGAAGGAATGAAAAACTGTTTTTT
d_call: TRBD1; v_call: TRBV4-1; j_call: TRBJ2-3; clone_size: -; cdr3_aa: CASSQDREGTDTDTQYF; cdr3_nt: TGCGCCAGCAGCCAAGACCGAGAAGGGACAGACACAGATACGCAGTATTTT
d_call: -; v_call: TRBV7-9; j_call: TRBJ1-5; clone_size: few; cdr3_aa: CASSSSGWVSNQPQHF; cdr3_nt: TGTGCCAGCAGCTCTTCCGGGTGGGTTTCCAATCAGCCCCAGCATTTT
d_call: TRBD2; v_call: TRBV4-2; j_call: TRBJ2-7; clone_size: -; cdr3_aa: CASSQDSGTSGYEQYF; cdr3_nt: TGTGCCAGCAGCCAGGACTCCGGGACTAGCGGCTACGAGCAGTACTTC
d_call: TRBD2; v_call: TRBV4-2; j_call: TRBJ2-5; clone_size: few; cdr3_aa: CASSQTSGGQETQYF; cdr3_nt: TGTGCCAGCAGCCAAACTAGCGGGGGGCAAGAGACCCAGTACTTC
d_call: -; v_call: TRBV18; j_call: TRBJ1-1; clone_size: -; cdr3_aa: CASSPNTGITEAFF; cdr3_nt: TGTGCCAGCTCACCAAACACAGGGATAACTGAAGCTTTCTTT
d_call: TRBD1; v_call: TRBV7-9; j_call: TRBJ2-7; clone_size: -; cdr3_aa: CASSRDRVSYEQYF; cdr3_nt: TGTGCCAGCAGTAGAGACAGGGTGTCCTACGAGCAGTACTTC
d_call: -; v_call: TRBV10-3; j_call: TRBJ2-3; clone_size: -; cdr3_aa: CAISKGNTDTQYF; cdr3_nt: TGTGCCATCAGCAAGGGGAACACAGATACGCAGTATTTT
d_call: TRBD1; v_call: TRBV29-1; j_call: TRBJ1-4; clone_size: -; cdr3_aa: CSVGQGAYNEKLFF; cdr3_nt: TGCAGCGTTGGACAGGGGGCCTACAATGAAAAACTGTTTTTT
d_call: -; v_call: TRBV27; j_call: TRBJ2-7; clone_size: -; cdr3_aa: CASSFNPDNNEQYF; cdr3_nt: TGTGCCAGCAGTTTCAACCCGGACAACAACGAGCAGTACTTC
d_call: -; v_call: TRBV7-8; j_call: TRBJ2-3; clone_size: -; cdr3_aa: CASSLEGGAGDTQYF; cdr3_nt: TGTGCCAGCAGCTTAGAGGGTGGGGCAGGGGATACGCAGTATTTT
d_call: -; v_call: TRBV6-4; j_call: TRBJ2-1; clone_size: -; cdr3_aa: CASSDGGSSYNEQFF; cdr3_nt: TGTGCCAGCAGTGACGGGGGGAGCTCCTACAATGAGCAGTTCTTC
d_call: -; v_call: TRBV5-1; j_call: TRBJ2-7; clone_size: -; cdr3_aa: CASSLADTLYYEQYF; cdr3_nt: TGCGCCAGCAGCTTGGCTGACACCCTCTACTACGAGCAGTACTTC
d_call: -; v_call: TRBV2; j_call: TRBJ2-1; clone_size: -; cdr3_aa: CASSETGGRNGQFF; cdr3_nt: TGTGCCAGCAGTGAAACCGGGGGAAGGAATGGGCAGTTCTTC
d_call: -; v_call: TRBV5-4; j_call: TRBJ1-2; clone_size: few; cdr3_aa: CASSLFGRYYGYTF; cdr3_nt: TGTGCCAGCAGCTTGTTTGGCCGCTACTATGGCTACACCTTC
d_call: -; v_call: TRBV2; j_call: TRBJ1-6; clone_size: -; cdr3_aa: CASSEGSNSNSPLHF; cdr3_nt: TGTGCCAGCAGTGAAGGCTCGAACAGCAATTCACCCCTCCACTTT
d_call: -; v_call: TRBV11-2; j_call: TRBJ1-6; clone_size: -; cdr3_aa: CASSLASPSSSYNSPLHF; cdr3_nt: TGTGCCAGCAGCTTAGCGTCCCCTAGCAGCTCCTATAATTCACCCCTCCACTTT
d_call: TRBD1; v_call: TRBV7-9; j_call: TRBJ1-1; clone_size: -; cdr3_aa: CASSRDRGNTEAFF; cdr3_nt: TGTGCCAGCAGCAGAGACAGGGGGAACACTGAAGCTTTCTTT
d_call: TRBD1; v_call: TRBV6-5; j_call: TRBJ1-6; clone_size: few; cdr3_aa: CASSGGTGENSPLHF; cdr3_nt: TGTGCCAGCAGTGGAGGGACAGGGGAGAATTCACCCCTCCACTTT
d_call: TRBD2; v_call: TRBV18; j_call: TRBJ2-3; clone_size: -; cdr3_aa: CASSPRGGLSTDTQYF; cdr3_nt: TGTGCCAGCTCACCACGCGGGGGGCTAAGCACAGATACGCAGTATTTT
d_call: TRBD2; v_call: TRBV5-6; j_call: TRBJ2-5; clone_size: -; cdr3_aa: CASGGGVETQYF; cdr3_nt: TGTGCCAGCGGGGGGGGAGTGGAGACCCAGTACTTC
d_call: TRBD1; v_call: TRBV18; j_call: TRBJ2-7; clone_size: -; cdr3_aa: CASSPTGIYEQYF; cdr3_nt: TGTGCCAGCTCACCGACAGGGATCTACGAGCAGTACTTC
d_call: -; v_call: TRBV5-1; j_call: TRBJ1-6; clone_size: -; cdr3_aa: CASRERFYNSPLHF; cdr3_nt: TGCGCCAGCAGGGAGAGATTTTATAATTCACCCCTCCACTTT
d_call: -; v_call: TRBV5-1; j_call: TRBJ1-6; clone_size: -; cdr3_aa: CASSRTVGTSPLHF; cdr3_nt: TGCGCCAGCAGCAGGACTGTTGGGACATCACCCCTCCACTTT
d_call: TRBD2; v_call: TRBV29-1; j_call: TRBJ2-1; clone_size: few; cdr3_aa: CSVDGGRPGGGLYNEQFF; cdr3_nt: TGCAGCGTTGACGGGGGGCGCCCAGGCGGGGGGCTCTACAATGAGCAGTTCTTC
d_call: -; v_call: TRBV5-5; j_call: TRBJ1-2; clone_size: -; cdr3_aa: CASSSRTGVLANYGYTF; cdr3_nt: TGTGCCAGCAGCTCCCGAACAGGTGTCTTAGCTAACTATGGCTACACCTTC
d_call: TRBD2; v_call: TRBV5-1; j_call: TRBJ2-5; clone_size: -; cdr3_aa: CASSPGTSGFLQETQYF; cdr3_nt: TGCGCCAGCAGCCCCGGGACTAGCGGGTTCTTGCAAGAGACCCAGTACTTC
d_call: TRBD2; v_call: TRBV2; j_call: TRBJ2-3; clone_size: once; cdr3_aa: CASSERGGGRTDTQYF; cdr3_nt: TGTGCCAGCAGTGAGCGCGGGGGGGGCCGGACAGATACGCAGTATTTT
d_call: -; v_call: TRBV5-4; j_call: TRBJ2-7; clone_size: once; cdr3_aa: CASSLVGSYEQYF; cdr3_nt: TGTGCCAGCAGCTTGGTGGGTAGCTACGAGCAGTACTTC
d_call: TRBD1; v_call: TRBV5-1; j_call: TRBJ2-2; clone_size: -; cdr3_aa: CASSSAGTGGGSGELFF; cdr3_nt: TGCGCCAGCAGCTCCGCCGGGACAGGGGGCGGGTCCGGGGAGCTGTTTTTT
d_call: TRBD2; v_call: TRBV27; j_call: TRBJ2-3; clone_size: few; cdr3_aa: CASSFVGATSGGDTQYF; cdr3_nt: TGTGCCAGCAGTTTTGTAGGGGCGACCAGCGGGGGGGATACGCAGTATTTT
d_call: -; v_call: TRBV5-1; j_call: TRBJ2-3; clone_size: -; cdr3_aa: CASSLSQGKDTQYF; cdr3_nt: TGCGCCAGCAGCTTGAGTCAGGGAAAAGATACGCAGTATTTT
d_call: -; v_call: TRBV19; j_call: TRBJ1-3; clone_size: few; cdr3_aa: CASSVAHGGGNTIYF; cdr3_nt: TGTGCCAGTAGTGTAGCGCACGGCGGTGGAAACACCATATATTTT
d_call: -; v_call: TRBV6-5; j_call: TRBJ1-5; clone_size: -; cdr3_aa: CASSYSAGGHF; cdr3_nt: TGTGCCAGCAGTTATTCGGCAGGTGGCCATTTT
d_call: -; v_call: TRBV15; j_call: TRBJ2-1; clone_size: once; cdr3_aa: CATSRDRQGLNEQFF; cdr3_nt: TGTGCCACCAGCAGAGATCGGCAGGGACTTAATGAGCAGTTCTTC
d_call: TRBD1; v_call: TRBV11-3; j_call: TRBJ2-5; clone_size: -; cdr3_aa: CASSPYYRGPQETQYF; cdr3_nt: TGTGCCAGCAGCCCCTATTACAGGGGGCCCCAAGAGACCCAGTACTTC
d_call: TRBD2; v_call: TRBV7-2; j_call: TRBJ2-2; clone_size: -; cdr3_aa: CASSLQSGGIGELFF; cdr3_nt: TGTGCCAGCAGCTTACAATCGGGGGGGATCGGGGAGCTGTTTTTT
d_call: TRBD2; v_call: TRBV5-4; j_call: TRBJ2-3; clone_size: -; cdr3_aa: CASGRLAGSEPTDTQYF; cdr3_nt: TGTGCCAGCGGTCGACTAGCGGGGAGCGAACCCACAGATACGCAGTATTTT
d_call: TRBD2; v_call: TRBV12-5; j_call: TRBJ2-5; clone_size: -; cdr3_aa: CASTFRSSGGSGTQYF; cdr3_nt: TGTGCTAGCACTTTTCGGTCTAGCGGGGGGTCGGGGACCCAGTACTTC
d_call: TRBD1; v_call: TRBV2; j_call: TRBJ2-7; clone_size: -; cdr3_aa: CASSEDPGQVTYEQYF; cdr3_nt: TGTGCCAGCAGTGAAGATCCGGGACAGGTAACCTACGAGCAGTACTTC
d_call: TRBD1; v_call: TRBV7-3; j_call: TRBJ2-1; clone_size: -; cdr3_aa: CASSQETGPYNEQFF; cdr3_nt: TGTGCCAGCAGCCAAGAGACAGGGCCTTACAATGAGCAGTTCTTC
d_call: -; v_call: TRBV5-6; j_call: TRBJ1-1; clone_size: few; cdr3_aa: CASRIQGLGTEAFF; cdr3_nt: TGTGCCAGCAGGATACAGGGCCTCGGAACTGAAGCTTTCTTT
d_call: TRBD2; v_call: TRBV10-2; j_call: TRBJ2-1; clone_size: -; cdr3_aa: CASNRLAGEFGNEQFF; cdr3_nt: TGCGCCAGCAACCGACTAGCGGGGGAGTTCGGAAATGAGCAGTTCTTC
d_call: TRBD2; v_call: TRBV5-1; j_call: TRBJ2-7; clone_size: -; cdr3_aa: CASFPGGGSSYEQYF; cdr3_nt: TGCGCCAGCTTCCCCGGGGGGGGGAGCTCCTACGAGCAGTACTTC
d_call: -; v_call: TRBV6-5; j_call: TRBJ1-3; clone_size: -; cdr3_aa: CASSLLGGSGNTIYF; cdr3_nt: TGTGCCAGCAGTTTGTTGGGGGGGTCTGGAAACACCATATATTTT
d_call: TRBD1; v_call: TRBV6-4; j_call: TRBJ1-6; clone_size: -; cdr3_aa: CASSDLWTGETLHF; cdr3_nt: TGTGCCAGCAGTGACCTATGGACAGGGGAAACCCTCCACTTT
d_call: -; v_call: TRBV9; j_call: TRBJ1-4; clone_size: -; cdr3_aa: CASSVDPHRGYSEGNEKLFF; cdr3_nt: TGTGCCAGCAGCGTAGACCCCCATCGGGGGTATTCAGAGGGAAATGAAAAGCTGTTTTTT
d_call: TRBD1; v_call: TRBV30; j_call: TRBJ1-3; clone_size: -; cdr3_aa: CAWSEGAGNTIYF; cdr3_nt: TGTGCCTGGAGTGAGGGGGCCGGAAACACCATATATTTT
d_call: -; v_call: TRBV7-9; j_call: TRBJ2-7; clone_size: once; cdr3_aa: CSSTGLSGGPTYEQYF; cdr3_nt: TGTTCCAGCACCGGACTATCAGGGGGTCCGACCTACGAGCAGTACTTC